This T cell receptor (beta chain) came from a study of cytomegalovirus exposure and HLA in healthy donors. This CDR3 is built from 14 residues. The germline V gene encodes CDR1 SGHDT and CDR2 YYEEEE. Trimming took 3 bases from V and 8 from J, leaving 15 bases between them. The study ran its PCR with 60 Vbeta and 13 Jbeta primers. The method was immunoSEQ multiplex PCR; TCRdb's version includes in-frame clones alone and lacks a portion of them. The table records 110,000 to 150,000 clones, about three quarters of them present only once. In this sample, this clone turned up a few times. Sequencing was carried out using PBMCs. The clonotype was recovered from a woman aged 25 to 45 in good health and CMV-seronegative. This rearrangement joins TRBV5-6 to TRBJ2-4; a possible D gene is TRBD2 (6 bases). CDR3 coding DNA: TGTGCCAGCAGCTCGGGCCTAGGAGGGGACATTCAGTACTTC. Protein product: CASSSGLGGDIQYF.